This T cell receptor beta chain was recorded in a study of T cell responses to AZD1222 COVID-19 vaccine. Study-level findings and limits: Spike as a whole was targeted by vaccine-associated CD4 TCRs, dominant at 160-218 and 743-854.

The table came from immunoSEQ multiplex PCR; TCRdb's copy has only in-frame clones and leaves some out. The sample holds about 200,000 clones, 91% seen once. Trimming took 5 bases from V and 8 from J; bases not matched to a gene: 2. The CDR3 sequence is 12 residues long. For this clone: Its target is not known.

The receptor was derived from an adult who received the AZD1222 COVID-19 vaccine. The chain combines TRBV12-3 or TRBV12-4 with TRBJ1-4, with 7 positions matching TRBD1. This material consisted of peripheral blood, taken 28 days after the second AZD1222 dose. The CDR3 reads CASSPRGEKLFF. CDR3 nucleotide sequence: TGTGCCAGCAGTCCCAGGGGGGAAAAACTGTTTTTT.